The 21 T cell receptor beta chains below were found in one sample sequenced in a study of T-cell reconstitution after alpha-beta-depleted transplantation in children. A library of TCRbeta sequences, prepared with unique molecular identifiers, was generated. Each CDR3 protein is one row after TCRdb ran MiXCR on the PCR reads. The repertoire holds 230,000 or so distinct CDR3 sequences, approximately 9.7% seen once, with 5.1% in the top ten. The sequencing used PBMCs from the stem cell graft donor, collected from the stem cell graft. The receptors come from a human donor who donated a stem cell graft to a child with SCID.

The V gene is TRBV14, the J gene TRBJ1-4, with TRBD1 as a possible D gene (6 bases). Per germline, CDR1 SGHDN and CDR2 FVKESK. The germline V and J ends were trimmed by 1 base and 8 bases, with 20 bases remaining between them. The CDR3 is 17 amino acids. The CDR3, as DNA: TGTGCCAGCAGCCAAGGTGTAATGGGGGCCCTTGGAGAAAAACTGTTTTTT. It translates to CASSQGVMGALGEKLFF.

The table lists this clonotype with many counts. The chain uses TRBV12-3 or TRBV12-4 and TRBJ2-7; 10 nucleotides agree with TRBD2. The CDR3 is made up of 14 amino acids. V lost 3 bases, J lost 2 bases, and 1 base stayed unmatched. The CDR3 loop reads CASSFSGGPYEQYF. The CDR3 DNA is TGTGCCAGCAGTTTTAGCGGGGGGCCCTACGAGCAGTACTTC.

This clonotype has at least ten counts. The CDR3 nucleotides are TGCGCCAGCAGCTTAGGTGCGGGACTCTCCTACAATGAGCAGTTCTTC. Its translation is CASSLGAGLSYNEQFF. This rearrangement joins TRBV5-1 to TRBJ2-1, with a tentative D call TRBD2 (6 bases). Germline V gene data show CDR1 as SGHRS and CDR2 as YFSETQ. This CDR3 is 16 amino acids long. Trimming cost V 2 bases and J 0 bases, with 12 bases left between them.

This clonotype was counted many times. This chain connects TRBV3-1 to TRBJ2-7; perhaps TRBD2 as D (6 bases). Germline loops: CDR1 LGHDT, CDR2 YNNKEL (reference sequence). The CDR3 consists of 14 residues. V was trimmed by 1 base and J by 7 bases, leaving 14 bases between them. This CDR3 is CASSQGLGPREQYF. DNA for the CDR3: TGTGCCAGCAGCCAAGGACTAGGCCCCCGTGAGCAGTACTTC.

This clonotype was seen many times. The chain recombines TRBV20-1 with TRBJ1-5, with 8 bases lining up with TRBD1. J lost 0 bases, V lost 4 bases, and 8 bases had no gene match. CDR1 is DFQATT and CDR2 is SNEGSKA in the germline V gene (reference sequence). This CDR3 region has 16 residues. This chain's CDR3 is CSATLTGDYSNQPQHF. CDR3 coding DNA: TGCAGTGCTACCTTGACAGGGGACTATAGCAATCAGCCCCAGCATTTT.

A few counts support this clonotype. This chain joins TRBV7-2 and TRBJ2-7; maybe TRBD2 (6 bases). V lost 2 bases and J lost 5, with 19 bases in between. Germline V gives CDR1 SGHTA, CDR2 FQGNSA. The CDR3 covers 16 residues. The CDR3 nucleotides are TGTGCCAGCAGCTTAAGTCGAAGAGGGAGGTTCGACGAGCAGTACTTC. Protein sequence: CASSLSRRGRFDEQYF.

Notes on this clonotype: A clone one base away is much larger, so this may be a read error. The chain combines TRBV29-1 with TRBJ2-7; possibly TRBD2 for D (6 bases). The germline V and J ends were trimmed by 4 bases and 4 bases, with 14 bases remaining between them. CDR3 length equals 13 residues. CDR1 SQVTM and CDR2 ANQGSEA come from the germline V gene. The DNA for the CDR3 is TGCAGCGTTGGCCCGGGAGCCCTGTACGAGCAGTACTTC. Amino acids: CSVGPGALYEQYF.

This clonotype has at least ten counts. The chain combines TRBV20-1 with TRBJ2-5; D is unresolved. The CDR3 sequence is 13 residues long. The germline V gene encodes CDR1 DFQATT and CDR2 SNEGSKA (reference sequence). CDR3 in DNA: TGCAGCCAAATGGGAAGGGTTGCTGAGACCCAGTACTTC. Translated: CSQMGRVAETQYF.

This clonotype was observed at least ten times. The chain carries TRBV5-1 and TRBJ1-4; 7 nucleotides line up with TRBD1. After removal of 0 bases from V and 8 bases from J, the junction contained 4 bases not matched to a gene. This CDR3 is 14 amino acids long. Germline V gives CDR1 SGHRS, CDR2 YFSETQ. The CDR3 reads CASSLAQGGEKLFF. In DNA, the CDR3 is TGCGCCAGCAGCTTGGCTCAGGGGGGCGAAAAACTGTTTTTT.

This clonotype was seen ten or more times. This chain uses TRBV20-1 with TRBJ1-2; TRBD1 might be the D (5 bases). V shed 6 bases and J shed 3 bases, with 14 bases lying between them. The CDR3 is 13 residues long. The germline V gene encodes CDR1 DFQATT and CDR2 SNEGSKA (reference sequence). The CDR3 DNA reads as TGCAGTGCAAGAACCCAACAGGACTATGGCTACACCTTC. As protein: CSARTQQDYGYTF.

The chain has TRBV4-1 and TRBJ1-5; D gene uncertain. Germline V gene lookup returns CDR1 MGHRA and CDR2 YSYEKL. The CDR3 totals 18 residues. The V end lost 3 bases, the J end lost 1 base, and 19 bases lay between the germline ends. The chain's CDR3 is CASSQGFLLGRSNQPQHF. In DNA, the CDR3 is TGCGCCAGCAGCCAGGGTTTCTTGTTGGGGAGGAGCAATCAGCCCCAGCATTTT.

The rearrangement uses TRBV29-1 and TRBJ2-3; D may be TRBD2 (6 bases). Trimming removed 3 bases from V and 3 bases from J, with 16 bases in between. This CDR3 has 15 amino acids. Germline values: CDR1 SQVTM, CDR2 ANQGSEA. The CDR3 sequence: CSVETRSKETDTQYF. The CDR3 region has the DNA TGCAGCGTTGAGACTAGATCAAAAGAAACAGATACGCAGTATTTT.

This clonotype has just one count. A much larger clonotype is one base distant, so this may be a read error. The gene calls are TRBV2 and TRBJ1-3; unclear D gene. With 11 bases removed from V and 0 bases from J, the gap between germline ends came to 11 bases. This CDR3 has 13 amino acids. Germline CDR1 is SNHLY and CDR2 is FYNNEI. The DNA for the CDR3 is TGTGCCCGCACCAGGAGCTCTGGAAACACCATATATTTT. Protein sequence: CARTRSSGNTIYF.

Comments on this clonotype: A much larger clone differs from this one at a single base, so this may be a read error. CDR3 bases: TGTGCCAGCACCCGGGGGGGTACCGCTGAAGCTTTCTTT. It yields the protein CASTRGGTAEAFF. The rearrangement links TRBV7-9 to TRBJ1-1; the D gene is possibly TRBD1 (5 bases). CDR3 length: 13 residues. The germline V gene encodes CDR1 SEHNR and CDR2 FQNEAQ (reference sequence). Trimming pared 7 bases from V and 6 bases from J, leaving 15 bases between.

This clonotype came up many times. The chain joins TRBV7-3 to TRBJ1-1; D is perhaps TRBD1 (5 bases). The CDR3 covers 14 residues. From germline, CDR1 is SGHTA and CDR2 FQGTGA. V was clipped by 5 bases and J by 0 bases, with 10 bases between them. As DNA, the CDR3 is TGTGCCAGCAGCCTAGGGACCATGAACACTGAAGCTTTCTTT. Encoded protein: CASSLGTMNTEAFF.

This clonotype has at least ten counts. The V gene is TRBV20-1, the J gene TRBJ1-1; D is undetermined. Germline lookup yields CDR1 DFQATT and CDR2 SNEGSKA (reference sequence). This CDR3 has 15 residues. V lost 2 bases and J 3 bases, leaving 16 bases between the germline ends. In nucleotides, the CDR3 is TGCAGTGCTAGATCGGAGGGAGGATGGGACACTGAAGCTTTCTTT. This sequence encodes CSARSEGGWDTEAFF.

This clonotype has a handful of counts. This chain links TRBV12-3 or TRBV12-4 with TRBJ2-7, with D unclear. The CDR3 is made up of 13 amino acids. V lost 6 bases, J lost 3 bases, and 12 bases lay in between. CDR3 region: CASRTMDGYEQYF. The CDR3 nucleotides read TGTGCCAGCAGGACGATGGACGGCTACGAGCAGTACTTC.

This clonotype was picked up many times. The chain couples TRBV7-9 to TRBJ2-1, with 14 bases identical to TRBD2. The length of the CDR3 is 15 residues. With V trimmed by 6 bases and J by 4 bases, 2 bases remained unmatched. Germline CDR1 SEHNR, CDR2 FQNEAQ (reference sequence). The CDR3 reads CASRGLAGDYNEQFF. CDR3 nucleotide sequence: TGTGCCAGCAGGGGACTAGCGGGGGATTACAATGAGCAGTTCTTC.

This clonotype has ten or more counts. The V call is TRBV10-3, the J call TRBJ1-2, with D possibly being TRBD1 (5 bases). The CDR3 contains 18 residues. Trimming stripped 6 bases from V and 0 bases from J, with 23 bases between. Germline loops: CDR1 ENHRY, CDR2 SYGVKD. The CDR3 sequence: CAIREAGGGRVANYGYTF. The DNA for the CDR3 is TGTGCCATCAGAGAGGCCGGCGGGGGTCGGGTAGCTAACTATGGCTACACCTTC.

This clonotype appeared many times. The chain combines TRBV10-3 with TRBJ1-5; a possible D gene is TRBD1 (5 bases). Germline values: CDR1 ENHRY, CDR2 SYGVKD. The CDR3 spans 14 residues. Trimming took 0 bases from V and 11 from J, leaving 14 bases between them. The CDR3 region is CAISESGMDKAQHF. The CDR3 DNA follows: TGTGCCATCAGTGAGTCGGGGATGGACAAGGCCCAGCATTTT.

This clonotype showed up just a few times. J is TRBJ2-3 and V is TRBV2; D is uncertain. CDR3 length: 11 amino acids. V lost 9 bases, J lost 4 bases, and 8 bases lay in between. Germline CDR1 reads SNHLY; CDR2 reads FYNNEI. CDR3 bases: TGTGCCAGGAGGTCCCCAGATACGCAGTATTTT. It encodes CARRSPDTQYF.